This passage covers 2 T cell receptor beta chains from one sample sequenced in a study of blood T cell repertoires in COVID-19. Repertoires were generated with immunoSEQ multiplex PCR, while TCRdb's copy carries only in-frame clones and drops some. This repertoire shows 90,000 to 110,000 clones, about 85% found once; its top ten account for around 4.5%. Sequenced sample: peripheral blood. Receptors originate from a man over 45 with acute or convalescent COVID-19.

As DNA, the CDR3 is TGTGCCACCAGTGACCCCGGACAGGGGGGCTACAATGAGCAGTTCTTC. It specifies CATSDPGQGGYNEQFF. V is TRBV24-1 and J is TRBJ2-1, with 10 bases identical to TRBD1. CDR1 and CDR2 (germline): KGHDR, SFDVKD. The CDR3 loop spans 16 amino acids. Trimming removed 4 bases from V and 3 bases from J; junction bases left unmatched: 5.

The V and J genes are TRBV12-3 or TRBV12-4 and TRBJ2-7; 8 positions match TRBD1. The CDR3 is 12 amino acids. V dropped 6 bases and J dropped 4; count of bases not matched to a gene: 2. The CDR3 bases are TGTGCCAGCAGACGACAGGGGTACGAGCAGTACTTC. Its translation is CASRRQGYEQYF.